The entry that follows covers one T cell receptor beta chain sequence. The data are from a study of blood T cell repertoires in COVID-19. Under the authors' procedure: Reference gene primer amplification yielded estimated nucleated cell counts. Some clones are missing from TCRdb's copy, which holds only in-frame ones; the method was immunoSEQ multiplex PCR. V and J calls plus clone size are reproduced from that table; the DNA served to infer D and trimming. The sample carries under 250,000 clones, 70% to 90% recorded once. Cohort allocation depended upon clinical history that participants reported. Germline trimming cut 3 bases from V and 0 bases from J; bases unmatched to any gene: 5. Germline CDR1 is SGHRS and CDR2 is YFSETQ. This CDR3 has 16 amino acids.

This receptor was identified in a man under 40 who had recovered from COVID-19. The chain couples TRBV5-1 to TRBJ1-4; 7 nucleotides agree with TRBD1. Sequenced material: PBMCs or T cells enriched from blood (not recorded which). The CDR3 is CASSSGGRATNEKLFF. The CDR3 nucleotides read TGCGCCAGCAGCTCAGGGGGGCGTGCAACTAATGAAAAACTGTTTTTT.